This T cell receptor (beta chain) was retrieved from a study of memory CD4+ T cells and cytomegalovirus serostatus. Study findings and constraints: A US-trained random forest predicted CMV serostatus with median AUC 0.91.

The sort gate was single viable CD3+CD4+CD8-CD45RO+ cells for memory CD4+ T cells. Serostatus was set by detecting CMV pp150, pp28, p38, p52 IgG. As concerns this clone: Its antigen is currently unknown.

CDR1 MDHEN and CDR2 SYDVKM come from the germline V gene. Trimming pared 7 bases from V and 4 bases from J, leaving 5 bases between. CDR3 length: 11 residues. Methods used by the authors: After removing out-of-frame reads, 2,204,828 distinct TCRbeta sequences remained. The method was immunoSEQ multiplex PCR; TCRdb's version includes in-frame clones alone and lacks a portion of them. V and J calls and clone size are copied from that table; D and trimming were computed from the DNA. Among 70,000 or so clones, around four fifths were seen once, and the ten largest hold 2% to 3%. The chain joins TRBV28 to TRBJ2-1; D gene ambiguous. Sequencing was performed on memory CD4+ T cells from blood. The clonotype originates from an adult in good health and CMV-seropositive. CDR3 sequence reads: CASNGYNEQFF. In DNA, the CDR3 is TGTGCCAGCAACGGGTACAATGAGCAGTTCTTC.